Listed below are T cell receptor beta chains from one sample, sequenced in a study of T cell changes during pregnancy in multiple sclerosis. TCRdb's table, derived via immunoSEQ multiplex PCR, lists solely in-frame clones and lacks some. The sample shows around 56,000 clones, about nine tenths of them seen only once. Sample: peripheral blood, taken after pregnancy. The receptors were gathered from a female donor with multiple sclerosis, enrolled in a pregnancy study. Each CDR3 is given without its conserved first and last residue.

v_call,j_call,cdr3_aa
TRBV6-1,TRBJ1-4,ASSEDSQEKLF
TRBV6-5,TRBJ1-1,ASSYQGNTEAF
TRBV7-2,TRBJ1-1,ASSLVQGTTEAF
TRBV11-3,TRBJ2-7,ASSLDSRLRNEQY
TRBV15,TRBJ2-5,ATSRGVLGQGETQY
TRBV6-5,TRBJ1-1,ASSYFRGNAEAF
TRBV6-1,TRBJ2-7,ASASGGDKYEQY
TRBV4-1,TRBJ1-5,ASSQVDSQPQH
TRBV6-6,TRBJ2-7,ASSYLEGPNEQY
TRBV11-2,TRBJ2-3,ASSLDSPSAGGKDTQY
TRBV5-4,TRBJ2-5,ASSLGGLGTQY
TRBV4-1,TRBJ1-2,ASSQSGTGGSINYGYT
TRBV5-6,TRBJ1-2,ASSPGPGTNYGYT
TRBV6-6,TRBJ2-5,ASSFFSGGTETQY
TRBV6-1,TRBJ2-1,ASSEAPTHYNEQF
TRBV5-1,TRBJ1-5,ASSSSKPGQGNQPQH
TRBV6-5,TRBJ2-2,ASSRGWNTGELF
TRBV6-1,TRBJ2-7,ASSERGLAGRHEQY
TRBV7-2,TRBJ2-3,ASSTRLAGSTDTQY
TRBV25-1,TRBJ2-1,ASSDPPSGGPIEQF
TRBV2,TRBJ2-5,ALDRGRETQY
TRBV11-3,TRBJ2-5,ASSPGGWLETQY
TRBV6-5,TRBJ1-5,ASSPFQGGNQPQH
TRBV6-5,TRBJ1-2,ASSYFLQGGGYT
TRBV5-1,TRBJ2-5,ASSRTGGVETQY
TRBV12-5,TRBJ1-3,ASGRDGNTIY
TRBV15,TRBJ1-4,ATDRATNEKLF